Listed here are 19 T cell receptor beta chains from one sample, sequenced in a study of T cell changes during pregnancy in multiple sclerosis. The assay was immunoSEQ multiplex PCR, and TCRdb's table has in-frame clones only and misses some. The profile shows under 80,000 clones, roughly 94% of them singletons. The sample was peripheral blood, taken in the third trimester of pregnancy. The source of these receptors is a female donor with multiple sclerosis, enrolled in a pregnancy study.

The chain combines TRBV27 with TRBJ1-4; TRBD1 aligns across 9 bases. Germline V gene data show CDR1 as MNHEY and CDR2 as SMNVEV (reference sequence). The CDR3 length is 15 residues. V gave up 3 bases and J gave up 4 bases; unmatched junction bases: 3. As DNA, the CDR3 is TGTGCCAGCAGTTTCAGACAGGGGGGTAATGAAAAACTGTTTTTT. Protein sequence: CASSFRQGGNEKLFF.

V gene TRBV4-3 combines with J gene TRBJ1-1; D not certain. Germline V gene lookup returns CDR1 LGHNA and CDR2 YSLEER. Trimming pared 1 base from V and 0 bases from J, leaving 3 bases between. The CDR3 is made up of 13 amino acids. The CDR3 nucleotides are TGCGCCAGCAGCCAAGTCATGAACACTGAAGCTTTCTTT. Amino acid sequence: CASSQVMNTEAFF.

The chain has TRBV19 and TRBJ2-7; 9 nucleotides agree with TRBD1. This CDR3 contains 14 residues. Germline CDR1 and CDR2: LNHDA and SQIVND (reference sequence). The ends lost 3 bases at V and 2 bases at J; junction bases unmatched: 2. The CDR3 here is CASSIGTGPYEQYF. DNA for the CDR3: TGTGCCAGTAGTATCGGGACAGGGCCCTACGAGCAGTACTTC.

The CDR3 is CASSYSSGQPQHF. The DNA of the CDR3 is TGTGCCAGCAGTTACTCGAGCGGGCAGCCCCAGCATTTT. J is TRBJ1-5 and V is TRBV6-5; D not certain. Germline V lookup: CDR1 MNHEY, CDR2 SVGAGI. The CDR3 runs to 13 residues. V lost 0 bases to trimming and J lost 7 bases, with 7 bases between them.

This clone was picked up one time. CDR3 in amino acids: CASSLTRDSINGYTF. CDR3 bases: TGTGCCAGCAGCTTAACGCGGGACAGTATCAATGGCTACACCTTC. The chain uses TRBV7-3 and TRBJ1-2; TRBD1 matches at 7 bases. Per the germline V gene, CDR1 is SGHTA and CDR2 is FQGTGA. Trimming took 0 bases from V and 6 from J; bases not matched to a gene: 7. CDR3 size: 15 residues.

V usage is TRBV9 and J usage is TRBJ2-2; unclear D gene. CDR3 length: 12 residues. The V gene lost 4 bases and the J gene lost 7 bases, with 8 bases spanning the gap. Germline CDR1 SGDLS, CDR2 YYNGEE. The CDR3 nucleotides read TGTGCCAGCAGCCCCCTCCTCGGGGAGCTGTTTTTT. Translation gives CASSPLLGELFF.

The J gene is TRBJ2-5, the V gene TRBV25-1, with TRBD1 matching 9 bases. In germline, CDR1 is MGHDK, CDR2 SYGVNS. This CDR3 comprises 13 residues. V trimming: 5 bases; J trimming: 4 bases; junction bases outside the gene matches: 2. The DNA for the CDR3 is TGTGCCAGCAGTAGGACAGGGGTAGAGACCCAGTACTTC. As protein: CASSRTGVETQYF.

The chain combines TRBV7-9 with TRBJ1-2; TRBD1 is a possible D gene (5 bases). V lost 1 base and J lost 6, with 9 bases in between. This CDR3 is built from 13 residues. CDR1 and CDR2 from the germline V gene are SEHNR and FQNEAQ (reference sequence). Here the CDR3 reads CASSLEIRDGYTF. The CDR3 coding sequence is TGTGCCAGCAGCTTAGAAATCAGGGATGGCTACACCTTC.

The CDR3 spells CASSLEPGQPIYEQYF. Here the CDR3 DNA reads TGTGCCAGCAGCTTAGAACCGGGACAGCCCATTTACGAGCAGTACTTC. The chain links TRBV7-3 to TRBJ2-7; 7 bases line up with TRBD1. The CDR3 sequence is 16 residues long. Trimming removed 2 bases from V and 4 bases from J; junction bases left unmatched: 11. Germline lookup yields CDR1 SGHTA and CDR2 FQGTGA.

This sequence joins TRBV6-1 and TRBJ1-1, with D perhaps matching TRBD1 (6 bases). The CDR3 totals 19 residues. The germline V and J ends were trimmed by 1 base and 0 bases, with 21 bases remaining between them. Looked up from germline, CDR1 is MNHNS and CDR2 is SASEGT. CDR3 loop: CASSEGPGHWRNLNTEAFF. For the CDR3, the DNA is TGTGCCAGCAGTGAAGGTCCGGGACATTGGAGGAACTTGAACACTGAAGCTTTCTTT.

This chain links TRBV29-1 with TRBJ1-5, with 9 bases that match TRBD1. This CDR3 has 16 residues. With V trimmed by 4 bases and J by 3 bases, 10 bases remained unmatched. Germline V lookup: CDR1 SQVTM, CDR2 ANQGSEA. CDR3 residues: CSVAFTGTGLNQPQHF. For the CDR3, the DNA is TGCAGCGTTGCATTTACCGGGACAGGGCTCAATCAGCCCCAGCATTTT.

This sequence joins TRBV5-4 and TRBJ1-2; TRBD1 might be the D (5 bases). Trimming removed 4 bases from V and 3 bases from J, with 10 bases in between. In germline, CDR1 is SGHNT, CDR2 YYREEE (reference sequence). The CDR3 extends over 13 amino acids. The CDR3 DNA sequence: TGTGCCAGCAGCCGGCCGGGGGACTATGGCTACACCTTC. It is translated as CASSRPGDYGYTF.

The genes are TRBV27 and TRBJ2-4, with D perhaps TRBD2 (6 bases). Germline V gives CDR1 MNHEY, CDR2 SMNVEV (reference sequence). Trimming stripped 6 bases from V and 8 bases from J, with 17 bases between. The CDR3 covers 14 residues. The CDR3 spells CASSPSVEGYIQYF. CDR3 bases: TGTGCCAGCAGCCCATCGGTGGAGGGATACATTCAGTACTTC.

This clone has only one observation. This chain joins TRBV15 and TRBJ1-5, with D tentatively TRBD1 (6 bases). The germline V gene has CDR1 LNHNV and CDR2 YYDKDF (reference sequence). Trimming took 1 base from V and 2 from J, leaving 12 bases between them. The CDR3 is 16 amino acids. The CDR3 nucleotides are TGTGCCACCAGCAGAGCAACAGGGACCCGCAATCAGCCCCAGCATTTT. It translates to CATSRATGTRNQPQHF.

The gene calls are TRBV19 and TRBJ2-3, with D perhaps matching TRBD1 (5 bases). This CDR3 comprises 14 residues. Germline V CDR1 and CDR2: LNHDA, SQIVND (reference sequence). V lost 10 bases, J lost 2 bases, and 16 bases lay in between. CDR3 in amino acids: CAIPTVAHTDTQYF. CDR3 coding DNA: TGTGCCATCCCGACAGTCGCCCACACAGATACGCAGTATTTT.

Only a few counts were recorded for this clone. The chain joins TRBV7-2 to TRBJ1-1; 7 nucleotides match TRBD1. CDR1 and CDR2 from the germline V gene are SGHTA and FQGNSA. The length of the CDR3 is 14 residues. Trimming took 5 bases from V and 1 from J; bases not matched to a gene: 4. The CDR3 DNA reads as TGTGCCAGCAGCCCTCGACAGGGGAACACTGAAGCTTTCTTT. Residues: CASSPRQGNTEAFF. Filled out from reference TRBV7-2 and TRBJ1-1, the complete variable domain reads GAGVSQSPSNKVTEKGKDVELRCDPISGHTALYWYRQSLGQGLEFLIYFQGNSAPDKSGLPSDRFSAERTGGSVSTLTIQRTQQEDSAVYLCASSPRQGNTEAFFGQGTRLTVV.

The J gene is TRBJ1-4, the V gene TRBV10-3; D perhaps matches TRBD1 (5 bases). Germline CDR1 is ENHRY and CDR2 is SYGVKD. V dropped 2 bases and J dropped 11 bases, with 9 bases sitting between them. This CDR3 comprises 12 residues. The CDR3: CAISELQDKLFF. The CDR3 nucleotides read TGTGCCATCAGTGAGCTACAGGATAAACTGTTTTTT.

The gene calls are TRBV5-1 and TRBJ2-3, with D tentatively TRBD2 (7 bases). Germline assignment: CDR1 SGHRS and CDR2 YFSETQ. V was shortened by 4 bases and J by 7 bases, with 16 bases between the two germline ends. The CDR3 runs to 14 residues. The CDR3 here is CASSLSGGANTQYF. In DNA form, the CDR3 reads TGCGCCAGCAGCCTGTCTGGGGGGGCGAATACGCAGTATTTT.

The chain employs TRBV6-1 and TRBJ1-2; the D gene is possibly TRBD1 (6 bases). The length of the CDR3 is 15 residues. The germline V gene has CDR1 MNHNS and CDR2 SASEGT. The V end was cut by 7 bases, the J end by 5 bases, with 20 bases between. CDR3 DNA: TGTGCCAGCACCCTAGGGGGGTGGGAGGGTTATGGCTACACCTTC. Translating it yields CASTLGGWEGYGYTF.